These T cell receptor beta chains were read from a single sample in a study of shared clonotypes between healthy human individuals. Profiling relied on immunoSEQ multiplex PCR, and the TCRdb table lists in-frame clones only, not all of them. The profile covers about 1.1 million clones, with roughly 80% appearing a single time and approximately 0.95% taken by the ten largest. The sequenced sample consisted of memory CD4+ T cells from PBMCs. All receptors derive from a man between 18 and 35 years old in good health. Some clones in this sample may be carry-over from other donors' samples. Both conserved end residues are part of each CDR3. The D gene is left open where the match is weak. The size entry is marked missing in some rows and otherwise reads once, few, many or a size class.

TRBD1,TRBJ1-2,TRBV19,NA,CASSIGQGDGYTF,TGTGCCAGTAGTATCGGACAGGGTGATGGCTACACCTTC
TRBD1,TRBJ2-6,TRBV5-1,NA,CASKTGTGANVLTF,TGCGCCAGCAAGACAGGGACTGGGGCCAACGTCCTGACTTTC
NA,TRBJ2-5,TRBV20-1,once,CSAREQETQYF,TGCAGTGCTAGAGAACAAGAGACCCAGTACTTC
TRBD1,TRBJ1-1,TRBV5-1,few,CASRPSTGSYDTEAFF,TGCGCCAGCAGACCGTCGACAGGGAGTTATGACACTGAAGCTTTCTTT
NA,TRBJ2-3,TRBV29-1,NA,CSVGSSGSTDTQYF,TGCAGCGTTGGATCCAGCGGTAGCACAGATACGCAGTATTTT
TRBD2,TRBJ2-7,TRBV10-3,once,CATSSGPSEQYF,TGTGCCACCTCTAGCGGCCCAAGCGAGCAGTACTTC
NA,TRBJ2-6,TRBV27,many,CASSLYWRGISGANVLTF,TGTGCCAGCAGTCTATATTGGCGCGGGATCTCTGGGGCCAACGTCCTGACTTTC
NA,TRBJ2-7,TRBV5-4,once,CASSSINGEQYF,TGTGCCAGCAGCTCCATTAACGGAGAGCAGTACTTC
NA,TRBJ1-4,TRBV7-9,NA,CASGQYSRAEKLFF,TGTGCCAGCGGTCAATACAGCCGTGCAGAAAAACTGTTTTTT
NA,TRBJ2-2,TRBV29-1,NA,CSVVNPFNTGELFF,TGCAGCGTAGTCAACCCCTTTAACACCGGGGAGCTGTTTTTT
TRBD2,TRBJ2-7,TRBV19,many,CASSTGTSLYEQYF,TGTGCCAGTAGTACCGGGACTAGCCTGTACGAGCAGTACTTC
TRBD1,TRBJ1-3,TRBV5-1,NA,CASSLGGTDFSGNTIYF,TGCGCCAGCAGCTTGGGGGGGACAGACTTCTCTGGAAACACCATATATTTT
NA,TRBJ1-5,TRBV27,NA,CASSPTLYEGGGNQPQHF,TGTGCCAGCAGTCCAACTCTATACGAGGGCGGGGGCAATCAGCCCCAGCATTTT
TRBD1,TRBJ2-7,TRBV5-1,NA,CASSWGTGSNEQYF,TGCGCCAGCAGCTGGGGGACAGGGAGCAACGAGCAGTACTTC
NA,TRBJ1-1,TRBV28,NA,CASSSRNTEAFF,TGTGCCAGCAGCTCCCGAAACACTGAAGCTTTCTTT
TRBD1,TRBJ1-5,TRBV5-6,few,CASSPGGGQPQHF,TGTGCCAGCAGCCCAGGGGGAGGTCAGCCCCAGCATTTT
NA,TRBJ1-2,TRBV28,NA,CASSSQGKGAYGYTF,TGTGCCAGCAGTTCCCAGGGAAAGGGTGCCTATGGCTACACCTTC
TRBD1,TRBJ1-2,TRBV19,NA,CATDSGQGAGGYTF,TGTGCCACTGATTCGGGACAGGGGGCTGGTGGCTACACCTTC
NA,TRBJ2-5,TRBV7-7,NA,CASSFGGAGPSQETQYF,TGTGCCAGCAGCTTCGGCGGGGCGGGACCCTCACAAGAGACCCAGTACTTC
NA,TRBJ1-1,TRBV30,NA,CAWSVQVGTEAFF,TGTGCCTGGAGTGTCCAGGTTGGGACTGAAGCTTTCTTT
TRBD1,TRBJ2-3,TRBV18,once,CASSPPDRGISGDTQYF,TGTGCCAGCTCACCGCCTGACAGGGGGATTTCGGGAGATACGCAGTATTTT
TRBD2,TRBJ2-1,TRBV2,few,CASNSGTSRNEQFF,TGTGCCAGCAATTCCGGGACTAGCAGAAATGAGCAGTTCTTC
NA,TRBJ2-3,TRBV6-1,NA,CASRPAGTDTQYF,TGTGCCAGCCGTCCCGCGGGCACAGATACGCAGTATTTT
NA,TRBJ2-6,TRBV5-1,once,CASSPRALSGANVLTF,TGCGCCAGCAGCCCCCGGGCCCTAAGTGGGGCCAACGTCCTGACTTTC
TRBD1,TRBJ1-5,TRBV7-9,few,CASSLARQGAGNQPQHF,TGTGCCAGCAGCTTAGCCCGACAGGGGGCCGGCAATCAGCCCCAGCATTTT
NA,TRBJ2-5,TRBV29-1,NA,CSVDGEPLYF,TGCAGCGTTGATGGGGAACCACTGTACTTC
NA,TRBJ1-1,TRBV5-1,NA,CASSLLVLGTEAFF,TGCGCCAGCAGCTTGTTGGTCTTAGGGACTGAAGCTTTCTTT
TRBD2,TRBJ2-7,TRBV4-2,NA,CASSQLGTSGPAEQYF,TGTGCCAGCAGCCAACTTGGGACTAGCGGCCCCGCGGAGCAGTACTTC
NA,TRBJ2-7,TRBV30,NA,CAWSVGRAHEQYF,TGTGCCTGGAGTGTGGGCAGGGCCCACGAGCAGTACTTC
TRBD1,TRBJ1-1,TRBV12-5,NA,CASGLVTGALSTEAFF,TGTGCTAGTGGTTTGGTAACAGGGGCGCTGAGCACTGAAGCTTTCTTT
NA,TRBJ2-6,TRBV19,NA,CASSGLGGANVLTF,TGTGCCAGTAGTGGCCTAGGAGGGGCCAACGTCCTGACTTTC
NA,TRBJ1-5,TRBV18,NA,CASSPEGYQPQHF,TGTGCCAGCTCACCAGAAGGGTATCAGCCCCAGCATTTT
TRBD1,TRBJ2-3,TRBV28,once,CASSTGTGTFTDTQYF,TGTGCCAGCAGCACCGGGACAGGTACCTTCACAGATACGCAGTATTTT
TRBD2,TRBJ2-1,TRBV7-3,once,CASSLNRGSTEQFF,TGTGCCAGCAGCTTAAATCGCGGGAGCACTGAGCAGTTCTTC
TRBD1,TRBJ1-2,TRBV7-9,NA,CASSPDRGQNYGYTF,TGTGCCAGCAGCCCCGACCGGGGACAGAACTATGGCTACACCTTC
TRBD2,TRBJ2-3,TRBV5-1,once,CASSPTGLAGDTQYF,TGCGCCAGCAGCCCGACCGGACTAGCGGGAGATACGCAGTATTTT